The source of this T cell receptor beta chain is a study of T cell repertoires in cytomegalovirus infection. This clonotype came up a few times. MiXCR was run by TCRdb on the reads, yielding one entry per CDR3 protein. The sample lists fewer than 550,000 distinct CDR3 sequences, approximately 11% seen once, with about 9.4% in the top ten. What was sequenced was PBMCs. The TCR comes from a human donor in good health (CMV status not recorded). Some clones in this sample may be carry-over from other donors' samples.

Written as DNA, the CDR3 is TGCAGTGCTATGGACGGGACTAGCGGGAGGGCCCTGCAGTTCTTC. Amino acids: CSAMDGTSGRALQFF. This chain links TRBV20-1 with TRBJ2-1; 16 nucleotides agree with TRBD2. Germline V gives CDR1 DFQATT, CDR2 SNEGSKA (reference sequence). The CDR3 runs 15 residues. J lost 12 bases, V lost 4 bases, and 9 bases had no gene match.